This is a list of T cell receptor beta chains from one sample in a study of T cell responses to AZD1222 COVID-19 vaccine. Sequencing was performed with immunoSEQ multiplex PCR; in TCRdb, only in-frame clones are kept and a portion is missing. The repertoire holds roughly 110,000 clones, with 90% as singletons. The input for sequencing was peripheral blood, taken 28 days after the second AZD1222 dose. The receptors derive from an adult who received the AZD1222 COVID-19 vaccine. CDR3s include the opening cysteine and the closing phenylalanine or tryptophan.

v_gene | CDR3aa
TRBV3-1/TRBV3-2 | CASSQALGAGEKLFF
TRBV14 | CASSQGGGKDQPQHF
TRBV7-2 | CASSFVREEKLFF
TRBV7-9 | CASSRARTGTNEQFF
TRBV20-1 | CSARVGGTIYF
TRBV5-6 | CASSFGGSRMRSPLHF
TRBV19 | CASSISVGASGANVLTF
TRBV6-2/TRBV6-3 | CASSYSVADSNQPQHF
TRBV27 | CASSIGMGNQPQHF
TRBV6-2/TRBV6-3 | CASSYLTGTAEAFF
TRBV2 | CASSEAVQYNQPQHF
TRBV7-9 | CASSLQPGELFF
TRBV12-3/TRBV12-4 | CASSNSGNTIYF
TRBV6-6 | CASSYSWFYNEQFF
TRBV5-4 | CASSLALGQATYEQYF
TRBV7-9 | CASSHGGSGNTIYF
TRBV5-1 | CASSSGTGPGTQYF
TRBV2 | CASGRGRSYNEQFF
TRBV7-7 | CASSFGEGVTQYF
TRBV6-5 | CASSRLWGREQYF
TRBV2 | CASSDFDRENTEAFF
TRBV4-3 | CASSQVPTGGPYEQYF
TRBV5-8 | CASRQRQSNQPQHF
TRBV15 | CATSSDRAVNSPLHF
TRBV6-5 | CASSYSQGGEQYF
TRBV27 | CASSQGQGLQQYF
TRBV9 | CASSATPGGIRGSGNTIYF
TRBV10-3 | CATGDPKSADTQYF
TRBV18 | CASSPGTGPREQYF
TRBV9 | CASSREVSTEAFF
TRBV3-1/TRBV3-2 | CASSQDLGQTYGYTF
TRBV21-1 | CASSNDRDKDKDQPQHF
TRBV10-2 | CASKGTGDSNQPQHF
TRBV7-8 | CASSSPDRAGYGYTF
TRBV5-1 | CASSLLGQTQETQYF
TRBV19 | CATAMGENTEAFF
TRBV19 | CASSMGQVDQPQHF
TRBV18 | CASSPETGQAVSSGNTIYF
TRBV3-1/TRBV3-2 | CASSQEDRTDTQYF
TRBV18 | CASSPRGGEQFF
TRBV2 | CASSPDRVLNTEAFF